This TCR beta chain originates from a study of CD8+CD57+ T cells in acquired aplastic anemia. For CDR3 and TCR beta VDJ profiling, genomic DNA was the template used. TCRdb called the reads again in MiXCR, with one record for every CDR3 protein. The sample lists 150,000 to 200,000 distinct CDR3 sequences, roughly 64% occurring once. This CDR3 is built from 20 residues. Germline CDR1 is WNHNN and CDR2 is SYGVQD (reference sequence). V gave up 3 bases and J gave up 0 bases, with 21 bases separating them. V usage is TRBV10-1 and J usage is TRBJ2-6, with a weak D call TRBD2 (5 bases). Sequencing was performed on sorted CD4+, CD8+, or CD8+CD57+ T cells (not recorded which) from PBMCs. This sequence was found in a human donor with severe aplastic anemia or a healthy control (not recorded which). The DNA of the CDR3 is TGCGCCAGCAGTGAATCGGTAGCGCAAAATCCCAGCTCTGGGGCCAACGTCCTGACTTTC. Amino acids: CASSESVAQNPSSGANVLTF.